Presented here are 22 T cell receptor beta chains from one specimen sequenced in a study of beta chain features in type 1 diabetes. Investigators reverse transcribed all isolated RNA, so they sequenced expressed TCRB transcripts. The table came from immunoSEQ multiplex PCR; TCRdb's copy has only in-frame clones and leaves some out. Among about 210,000 clones listed, roughly a tenth were seen once. The sequenced sample was central memory CD4+ T cells from blood. The receptors stem from a man aged 18 to 30 in good health.

The V call is TRBV11-2, the J call TRBJ2-3; D call uncertain. CDR1 SGHAT and CDR2 FQNNGV come from the germline V gene. The CDR3 spans 12 residues. Trimming removed 8 bases at V and 5 bases at J, with 11 bases between. CDR3 in DNA: TGTGCCAGCGCAAAGGGCCGAGATACGCAGTATTTT. It encodes CASAKGRDTQYF. Complete variable domain (other parts from reference TRBV11-2 and TRBJ2-3): EAGVAQSPRYKIIEKRQSVAFWCNPISGHATLYWYQQILGQGPKLLIQFQNNGVVDDSQLPKDRFSAERLKGVDSTLKIQPAKLEDSAVYLCASAKGRDTQYFGPGTRLTVL.

This clone showed up just a few times. This chain joins TRBV7-9 and TRBJ2-1; TRBD2 aligns across 10 bases. CDR1 is SEHNR and CDR2 is FQNEAQ in the germline V gene (reference sequence). Trimming took 4 bases from V and 10 from J; bases not matched to a gene: 10. This CDR3 has 15 residues. In DNA form, the CDR3 reads TGTGCCAGCAGCTCCCTAGCGGGAGCGGTGAACGAGCAGTTCTTC. It is translated as CASSSLAGAVNEQFF.

This clone was counted between two and nine times. J is TRBJ2-7 and V is TRBV9; TRBD2 is a possible D gene (5 bases). The CDR3 has 15 residues. The germline gives CDR1 SGDLS, CDR2 YYNGEE. Between the trimmed V and J ends, which lost 0 bases and 3 bases, there was a span of 13 bases. CDR3 sequence: CASSVESGENYEQYF. In DNA, the CDR3 is TGTGCCAGCAGCGTAGAGAGCGGAGAAAACTACGAGCAGTACTTC.

This rearrangement joins TRBV6-6 to TRBJ2-6; D is ambiguous. This CDR3 spans 14 amino acids. Between the trimmed V and J ends, which lost 7 bases and 0 bases, there was a span of 7 bases. CDR1 is MNHNY and CDR2 is SVGAGI in the germline V gene (reference sequence). CDR3 coding DNA: TGTGCCAGCACCCCGGGCTCTGGGGCCAACGTCCTGACTTTC. The encoded protein is CASTPGSGANVLTF.

The rearrangement uses TRBV5-4 and TRBJ1-5, with TRBD1 identical over 9 bases. The CDR3 is 16 residues long. Trimming at V came to 4 bases and at J to 7 bases, leaving 12 bases not matched to a gene. Germline V gene sequence: CDR1 SGHNT, CDR2 YYREEE (reference sequence). The CDR3 DNA reads TGTGCCAGCAGCACCGGGGGGGGACAGGGAAACCAGCCCCAGCATTTT. Translation gives CASSTGGGQGNQPQHF. The full variable domain, its missing parts supplied by reference TRBV5-4 and TRBJ1-5, is ETGVTQSPTHLIKTRGQQVTLRCSSQSGHNTVSWYQQALGQGPQFIFQYYREEENGRGNFPPRFSGLQFPNYSSELNVNALELDDSALYLCASSTGGGQGNQPQHFGDGTRLSIL.

This clone occurred many times. The chain combines TRBV7-9 with TRBJ2-7, with D perhaps assigned TRBD1 or TRBD2 (5 bases each). The germline CDR1 and CDR2 sequences are SEHNR and FQNEAQ (reference sequence). V gave up 3 bases and J gave up 0 bases, with 9 bases separating them. This CDR3 is 14 amino acids long. The CDR3 is CASSFSGASYEQYF. DNA of the CDR3: TGTGCCAGCAGCTTTTCCGGGGCCTCCTACGAGCAGTACTTC.

This clone turned up a few times. The chain joins TRBV28 to TRBJ1-3; 7 nucleotides align to TRBD1. Trimming cost V 2 bases and J 4 bases; bases outside gene matches: 8. The CDR3 runs to 16 residues. The germline CDR1 and CDR2 sequences are MDHEN and SYDVKM. CDR3 region: CASSLGGTALGNTIYF. The CDR3 bases are TGTGCCAGCAGTTTAGGAGGGACAGCTCTGGGAAACACCATATATTTT.

This clone was seen a few times. The chain links TRBV4-3 to TRBJ2-7, with D unclear. There are 13 residues in the CDR3. Germline V gene data show CDR1 as LGHNA and CDR2 as YSLEER. The V end lost 0 bases, the J end lost 7 bases, and 10 bases lay between the germline ends. CDR3 nucleotide sequence: TGCGCCAGCAGCCAAGATAGGCTGAGGGAGCAGTACTTC. It encodes CASSQDRLREQYF.

V gene TRBV2 combines with J gene TRBJ2-3; no reliable D call. Per germline, CDR1 SNHLY and CDR2 FYNNEI. The CDR3 consists of 13 residues. The V and J ends lost 5 bases and 5 bases respectively, with 11 bases between them. The CDR3 loop is CASSFYKVDTQYF. CDR3 DNA sequence: TGTGCCAGCAGTTTTTACAAGGTAGATACGCAGTATTTT.

A word on this clone: The junction and the germline gene differ at one end; a read error may be behind it. V gene TRBV29-1 combines with J gene TRBJ2-7; 7 bases match TRBD2. The CDR3 is made up of 15 amino acids. Germline CDR1 is SQVTM and CDR2 is ANQGSEA. CDR3 region: CSVEDSREGLYKQYF. The CDR3 nucleotides read TGCAGCGTTGAAGATTCCAGGGAGGGGCTCTACAAGCAGTACTTC.

As regards this clone: This sample includes further DNA sequences coding for the same CDR3. This chain connects TRBV5-6 to TRBJ2-3, with no clear D. This CDR3 comprises 12 residues. Germline loops: CDR1 SGHDT, CDR2 YYEEEE. V lost 1 base to trimming and J lost 6 bases, with 6 bases between them. CDR3 loop: CASSLNTDTQYF. The CDR3 DNA follows: TGTGCCAGCAGCTTGAACACCGATACGCAGTATTTT.

The chain couples TRBV6-6 to TRBJ2-7; D is unclear. Germline V gene data show CDR1 as MNHNY and CDR2 as SVGAGI (reference sequence). The CDR3 sequence is 12 residues long. The V gene lost 8 bases and the J gene lost 4 bases, with 12 bases spanning the gap. The CDR3 coding sequence is TGTGCCAGCCAGGACCGGGCTTACGAGCAGTACTTC. Translation: CASQDRAYEQYF.

The rearrangement joins TRBV15 to TRBJ2-3; D remains ambiguous. There are 13 residues in the CDR3. The V gene lost 0 bases and the J gene lost 5 bases, with 6 bases spanning the gap. CDR1 LNHNV and CDR2 YYDKDF come from the germline V gene (reference sequence). CDR3 bases: TGTGCCACCAGCAGAGATCCCGGAGATACGCAGTATTTT. As protein: CATSRDPGDTQYF.

The chain links TRBV11-2 to TRBJ1-4, with TRBD1 as a possible D gene (6 bases). V was cut by 5 bases and J by 8 bases, with 15 bases left in between. Per germline, CDR1 SGHAT and CDR2 FQNNGV. CDR3 length: 14 amino acids. As DNA, the CDR3 is TGTGCCAGCAGCCGCGACAGGCTCAGCGAAAAACTGTTTTTT. This codes for CASSRDRLSEKLFF.

In its sample, this clone was seen a few times. The chain couples TRBV7-8 to TRBJ2-5, with TRBD2 as a possible D gene (5 bases). Germline CDR1 SGHVS, CDR2 FQNEAQ. Trimming removed 5 bases from V and 5 bases from J, with 21 bases in between. The CDR3 consists of 16 residues. This CDR3 is CASSHRRSGSGETQYF. In DNA, the CDR3 is TGTGCCAGCAGCCACCGTCGGAGCGGCTCCGGGGAGACCCAGTACTTC.

The V and J genes are TRBV18 and TRBJ2-6; 9 nucleotides align to TRBD1. The V and J ends lost 6 bases and 4 bases, in that order; junction bases with no gene match: 7. The germline V gene has CDR1 KGHSH and CDR2 LQKENI. The CDR3 sequence is 16 residues long. The CDR3 spells CASSPGTGIGANVLTF. The CDR3 DNA sequence: TGTGCCAGCTCGCCCGGGACAGGGATAGGGGCCAACGTCCTGACTTTC.

This clone was observed a few times. The chain has TRBV19 and TRBJ2-7, with D tentatively TRBD1 (6 bases). The germline gives CDR1 LNHDA, CDR2 SQIVND (reference sequence). Trimming took 3 bases from V and 3 from J, leaving 18 bases between them. The CDR3 length is 16 residues. CDR3 loop: CASSIRPGQFGYEQYF. DNA for the CDR3: TGTGCCAGTAGTATTCGCCCGGGACAATTCGGCTACGAGCAGTACTTC.

In this sample, this clone turned up many times. Other DNA sequences in the sample encode the same CDR3. The V gene is TRBV28, the J gene TRBJ2-7, with D perhaps TRBD1 (5 bases). The germline V gene has CDR1 MDHEN and CDR2 SYDVKM. The V end was cut by 6 bases, the J end by 5 bases, with 8 bases between. This CDR3 is built from 11 residues. The CDR3 region is CASSLGDEQYF. As DNA, the CDR3 is TGTGCCAGCAGCCTAGGGGACGAGCAGTACTTC.

This clone has just a few counts. This chain joins TRBV2 and TRBJ2-7; 8 bases agree with TRBD2. The CDR3 is made up of 15 amino acids. The germline gives CDR1 SNHLY, CDR2 FYNNEI. J lost 4 bases, V lost 3 bases, and 8 bases had no gene match. In DNA form, the CDR3 reads TGTGCCAGCAGTGAGAATTTAGCGGGGATATACGAGCAGTACTTC. Its translation is CASSENLAGIYEQYF.

This clone was counted between two and nine times. The chain recombines TRBV10-3 with TRBJ2-1, with 7 bases fitting TRBD2. The J segment lost 3 bases and the V segment lost 10 bases, leaving 9 bases of the junction unmatched. In germline, CDR1 is ENHRY, CDR2 SYGVKD. CDR3 length: 14 amino acids. The CDR3 coding sequence is TGTGCCAGCACCCCGGGAGGAGACTACAATGAGCAGTTCTTC. The encoded protein is CASTPGGDYNEQFF.

With regard to this clone: This likely came from a read error, as a far larger clone is one base away. The chain couples TRBV9 to TRBJ2-5; D unclear. CDR3 length: 12 residues. Germline V gene lookup returns CDR1 SGDLS and CDR2 YYNGEE. Trimming pared 4 bases from V and 1 base from J, leaving 5 bases between. The CDR3 DNA reads as TGTGCCAGCAGCTTAGTCCAAGAGACCCAGTACTTC. It translates to CASSLVQETQYF.

Only one count was recorded for this clone. This rearrangement joins TRBV30 to TRBJ2-7; D is possibly TRBD1 (5 bases). Trimming took off 3 bases at V and 4 bases at J, with 19 bases between the two ends. The CDR3 is 15 amino acids. The germline CDR1 and CDR2 sequences are GTSNPN and SVGIG (reference sequence). The CDR3 region is CAWSRAGHSVYEQYF. CDR3 sequence (DNA): TGTGCCTGGAGCAGGGCAGGTCATTCCGTTTACGAGCAGTACTTC.